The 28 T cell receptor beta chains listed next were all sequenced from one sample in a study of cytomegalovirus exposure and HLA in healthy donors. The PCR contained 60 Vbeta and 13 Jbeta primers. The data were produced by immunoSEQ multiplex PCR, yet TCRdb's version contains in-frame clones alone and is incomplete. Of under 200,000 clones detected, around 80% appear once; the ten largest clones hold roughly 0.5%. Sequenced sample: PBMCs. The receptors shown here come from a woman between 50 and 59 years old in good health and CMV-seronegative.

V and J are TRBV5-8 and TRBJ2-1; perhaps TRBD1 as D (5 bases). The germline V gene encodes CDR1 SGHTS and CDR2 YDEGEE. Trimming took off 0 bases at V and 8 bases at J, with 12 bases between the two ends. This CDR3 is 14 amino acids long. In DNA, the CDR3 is TGTGCCAGCAGCTTGGCACAGCTCAGGGATGAGCAGTTCTTC. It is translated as CASSLAQLRDEQFF.

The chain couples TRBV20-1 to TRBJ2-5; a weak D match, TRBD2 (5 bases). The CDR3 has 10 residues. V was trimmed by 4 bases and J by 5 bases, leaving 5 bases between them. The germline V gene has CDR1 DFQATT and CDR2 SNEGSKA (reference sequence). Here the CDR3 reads CSATGETQYF. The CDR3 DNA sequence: TGCAGTGCTACGGGGGAGACCCAGTACTTC.

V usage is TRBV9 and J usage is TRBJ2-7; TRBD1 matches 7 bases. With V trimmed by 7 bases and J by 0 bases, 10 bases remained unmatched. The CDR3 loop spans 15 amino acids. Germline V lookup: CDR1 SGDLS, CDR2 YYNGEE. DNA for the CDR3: TGTGCCAGCCATCCCACCGGGACAGCCTCCTACGAGCAGTACTTC. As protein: CASHPTGTASYEQYF.

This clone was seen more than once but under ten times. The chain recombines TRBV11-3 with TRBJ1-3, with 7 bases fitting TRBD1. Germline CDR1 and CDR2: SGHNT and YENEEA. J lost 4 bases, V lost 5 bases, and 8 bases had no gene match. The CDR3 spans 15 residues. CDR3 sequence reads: CASSLGQGGGNTIYF. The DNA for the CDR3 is TGTGCCAGCAGCCTGGGCCAGGGGGGAGGAAACACCATATATTTT.

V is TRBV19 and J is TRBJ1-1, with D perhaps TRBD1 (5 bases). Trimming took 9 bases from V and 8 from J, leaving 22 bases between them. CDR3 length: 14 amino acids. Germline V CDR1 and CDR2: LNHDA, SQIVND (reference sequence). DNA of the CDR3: TGTGCCAGCGCGACCGGGGGGACCGTCGGGGAAGCTTTCTTT. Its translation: CASATGGTVGEAFF.

CDR3 in amino acids: CASSPVSTGGATGELFF. CDR3 sequence (DNA): TGTGCCAGCTCACCAGTTAGCACAGGGGGCGCGACCGGGGAGCTGTTTTTT. The gene calls are TRBV18 and TRBJ2-2; 9 positions match TRBD1. The CDR3 is made up of 17 amino acids. The trim removed 2 bases at V and 5 bases at J, leaving 9 bases unmatched. CDR1 and CDR2 (germline): KGHSH, LQKENI.

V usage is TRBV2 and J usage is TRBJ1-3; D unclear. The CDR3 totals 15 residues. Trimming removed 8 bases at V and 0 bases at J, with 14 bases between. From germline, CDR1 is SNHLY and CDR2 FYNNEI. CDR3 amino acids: CASRVGRSSGNTIYF. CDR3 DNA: TGTGCCAGCCGGGTAGGGAGGTCCTCTGGAAACACCATATATTTT.

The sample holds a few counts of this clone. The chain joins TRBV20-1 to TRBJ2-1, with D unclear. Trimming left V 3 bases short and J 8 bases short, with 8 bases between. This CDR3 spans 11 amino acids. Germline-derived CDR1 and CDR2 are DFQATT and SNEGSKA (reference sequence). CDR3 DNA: TGCAGTGCTAGTACTATGGATGAGCAGTTCTTC. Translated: CSASTMDEQFF.

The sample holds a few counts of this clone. The CDR3 nucleotides read TGTGCCAGCAGCAGCCGGGGGGGTTCCTCCTACGAGCAGTACTTC. It translates to CASSSRGGSSYEQYF. The V call is TRBV7-8, the J call TRBJ2-7, with 8 bases aligning to TRBD2. Losses at the gene ends were 5 bases for V and 0 bases for J; bases not matched to a gene: 6. Germline values: CDR1 SGHVS, CDR2 FQNEAQ. The CDR3 extends over 15 amino acids.

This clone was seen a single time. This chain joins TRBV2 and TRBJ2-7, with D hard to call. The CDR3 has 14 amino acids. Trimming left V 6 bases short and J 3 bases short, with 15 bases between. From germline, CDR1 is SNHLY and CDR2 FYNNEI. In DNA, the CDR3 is TGTGCCAGCAGCGCCAGTAGCCGGGTCTACGAGCAGTACTTC. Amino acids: CASSASSRVYEQYF.

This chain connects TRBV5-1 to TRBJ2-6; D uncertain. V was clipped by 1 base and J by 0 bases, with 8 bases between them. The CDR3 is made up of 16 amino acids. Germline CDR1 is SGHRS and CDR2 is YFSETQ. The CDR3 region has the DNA TGCGCCAGCAGCTTGCAACAAAACTCTGGGGCCAACGTCCTGACTTTC. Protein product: CASSLQQNSGANVLTF.

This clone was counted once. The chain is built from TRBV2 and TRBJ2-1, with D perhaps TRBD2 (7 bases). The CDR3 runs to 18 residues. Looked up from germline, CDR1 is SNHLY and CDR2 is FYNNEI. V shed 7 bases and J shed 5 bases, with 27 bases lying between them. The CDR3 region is CASKGGWGSSGDNNEQFF. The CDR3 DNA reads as TGTGCCAGCAAAGGGGGGTGGGGTTCTAGCGGAGATAACAATGAGCAGTTCTTC.

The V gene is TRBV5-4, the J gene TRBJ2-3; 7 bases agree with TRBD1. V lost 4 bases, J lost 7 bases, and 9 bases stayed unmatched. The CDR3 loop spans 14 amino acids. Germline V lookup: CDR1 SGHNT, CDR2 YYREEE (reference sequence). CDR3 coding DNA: TGTGCCAGCAGCCCGGGACAGCTGGCGAATACGCAGTATTTT. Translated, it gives CASSPGQLANTQYF.

The CDR3 loop reads CASSEPRTGVHEQYF. CDR3 nucleotide sequence: TGTGCCAGCAGTGAACCCCGGACAGGGGTCCACGAGCAGTACTTC. The chain recombines TRBV25-1 with TRBJ2-7, with 9 bases lining up with TRBD1. CDR3 length: 15 residues. Germline CDR1 MGHDK, CDR2 SYGVNS. V shed 2 bases, J shed 5 bases, and the junction held 7 bases outside the gene matches.

The CDR3 coding sequence is TGTGCCAGTAGTATAGCGGGTACAGGGGGTCAGGGTGAGCAGTTCTTC. It encodes CASSIAGTGGQGEQFF. This chain uses TRBV19 with TRBJ2-1, with 8 bases identical to TRBD1. The CDR3 runs 16 residues. In germline, CDR1 is LNHDA, CDR2 SQIVND (reference sequence). The trim removed 1 base at V and 9 bases at J, leaving 11 bases unmatched.

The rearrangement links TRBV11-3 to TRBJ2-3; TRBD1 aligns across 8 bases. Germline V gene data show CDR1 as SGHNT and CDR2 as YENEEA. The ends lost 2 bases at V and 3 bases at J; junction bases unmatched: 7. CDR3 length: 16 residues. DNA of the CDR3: TGTGCCAGCAGCTTACGCAGGGGGCTGGGGACAGATACGCAGTATTTT. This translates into CASSLRRGLGTDTQYF.

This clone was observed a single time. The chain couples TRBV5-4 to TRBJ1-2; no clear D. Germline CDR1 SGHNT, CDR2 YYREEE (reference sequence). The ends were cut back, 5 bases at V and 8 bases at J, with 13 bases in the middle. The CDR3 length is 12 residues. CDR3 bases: TGTGCCAGCAGTCCCGGGAAGGGAGGCTACACCTTC. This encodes CASSPGKGGYTF. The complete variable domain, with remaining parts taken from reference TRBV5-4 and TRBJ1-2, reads ETGVTQSPTHLIKTRGQQVTLRCSSQSGHNTVSWYQQALGQGPQFIFQYYREEENGRGNFPPRFSGLQFPNYSSELNVNALELDDSALYLCASSPGKGGYTFGSGTRLTVV.

CDR3 loop: CASSPRIGRVSYNEQFF. As DNA, the CDR3 is TGTGCCAGCAGCCCCCGTATAGGCAGGGTGAGCTACAATGAGCAGTTCTTC. The chain couples TRBV9 to TRBJ2-1; D is possibly TRBD1 (5 bases). The CDR3 consists of 17 residues. V was pared by 4 bases and J by 3 bases, with 20 bases between. The germline gives CDR1 SGDLS, CDR2 YYNGEE.

The CDR3 loop reads CASSFSREGDGYTF. Here the CDR3 DNA reads TGTGCCAGCAGCTTTTCCCGTGAAGGGGATGGCTACACCTTC. The chain employs TRBV7-2 and TRBJ1-2; D perhaps matches TRBD1 (5 bases). In germline, CDR1 is SGHTA, CDR2 FQGNSA. Between the trimmed V and J ends, which lost 3 bases and 6 bases, there was a span of 14 bases. The CDR3 has 14 residues.

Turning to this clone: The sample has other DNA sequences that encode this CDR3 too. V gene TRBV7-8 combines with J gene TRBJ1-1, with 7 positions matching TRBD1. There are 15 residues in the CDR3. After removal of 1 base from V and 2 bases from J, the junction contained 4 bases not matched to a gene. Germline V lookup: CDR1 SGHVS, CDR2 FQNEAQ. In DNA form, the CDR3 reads TGTGCCAGCAGCTTAGGGGGGACAGCAAACACTGAAGCTTTCTTT. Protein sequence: CASSLGGTANTEAFF.

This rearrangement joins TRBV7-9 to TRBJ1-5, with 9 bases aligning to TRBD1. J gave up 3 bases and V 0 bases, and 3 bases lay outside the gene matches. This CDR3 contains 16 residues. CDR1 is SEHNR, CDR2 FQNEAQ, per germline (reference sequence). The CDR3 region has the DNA TGTGCCAGCAGCTTAGCCGGGACAGGGATCAATCAGCCCCAGCATTTT. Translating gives CASSLAGTGINQPQHF. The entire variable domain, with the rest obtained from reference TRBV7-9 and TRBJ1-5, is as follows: DTGVSQNPRHKITKRGQNVTFRCDPISEHNRLYWYRQTLGQGPEFLTYFQNEAQLEKSRLLSDRFSAERPKGSFSTLEIQRTEQGDSAMYLCASSLAGTGINQPQHFGDGTRLSIL.

The CDR3, as DNA: TGTGCCAGCAGCTTAGTGGACAGGGAAAAACTGTTTTTT. It translates to CASSLVDREKLFF. This sequence joins TRBV7-6 and TRBJ1-4; 7 nucleotides match TRBD1. Germline V gives CDR1 SGHVS, CDR2 FNYEAQ. The CDR3 contains 13 residues. The trim removed 1 base at V and 8 bases at J, leaving 1 base unmatched.

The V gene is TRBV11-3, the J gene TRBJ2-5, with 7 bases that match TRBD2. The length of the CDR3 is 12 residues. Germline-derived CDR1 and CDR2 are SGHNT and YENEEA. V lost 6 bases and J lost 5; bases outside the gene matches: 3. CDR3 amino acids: CASRLARETQYF. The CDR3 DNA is TGTGCCAGCAGACTAGCGAGGGAGACCCAGTACTTC.

CDR3 sequence: CASSLETGWETQYF. CDR3 DNA: TGCGCCAGCAGCTTGGAGACAGGGTGGGAGACCCAGTACTTC. The chain links TRBV5-1 to TRBJ2-5, with 7 bases fitting TRBD1. Germline trimming cut 0 bases from V and 5 bases from J; bases unmatched to any gene: 4. The CDR3 has 14 residues. Germline CDR1 SGHRS, CDR2 YFSETQ.

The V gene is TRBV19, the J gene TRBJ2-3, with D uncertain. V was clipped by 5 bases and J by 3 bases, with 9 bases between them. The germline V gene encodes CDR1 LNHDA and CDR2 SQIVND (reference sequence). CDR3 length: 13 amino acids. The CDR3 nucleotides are TGTGCCAGTAGTCCCGGTCAAACAGATACGCAGTATTTT. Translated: CASSPGQTDTQYF.

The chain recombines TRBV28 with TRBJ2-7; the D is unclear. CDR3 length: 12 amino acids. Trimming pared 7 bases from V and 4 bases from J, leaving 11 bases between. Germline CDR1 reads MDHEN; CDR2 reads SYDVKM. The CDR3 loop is CASKISGYEQYF. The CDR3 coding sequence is TGTGCCAGCAAGATATCCGGTTACGAGCAGTACTTC.

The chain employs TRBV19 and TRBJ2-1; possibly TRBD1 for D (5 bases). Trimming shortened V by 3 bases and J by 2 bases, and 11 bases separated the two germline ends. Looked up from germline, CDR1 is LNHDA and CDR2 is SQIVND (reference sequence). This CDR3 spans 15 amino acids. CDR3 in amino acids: CASSIGQGTYNEQFF. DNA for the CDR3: TGTGCCAGTAGTATTGGGCAGGGAACCTACAATGAGCAGTTCTTC. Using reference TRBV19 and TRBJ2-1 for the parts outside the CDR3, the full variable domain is DGGITQSPKYLFRKEGQNVTLSCEQNLNHDAMYWYRQDPGQGLRLIYYSQIVNDFQKGDIAEGYSVSREKKESFPLTVTSAQKNPTAFYLCASSIGQGTYNEQFFGPGTRLTVL.

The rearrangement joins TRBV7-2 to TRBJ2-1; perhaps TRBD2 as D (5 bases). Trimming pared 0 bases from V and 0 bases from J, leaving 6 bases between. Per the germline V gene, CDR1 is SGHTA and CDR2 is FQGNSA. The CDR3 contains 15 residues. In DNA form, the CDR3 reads TGTGCCAGCAGCTTAGCCCGGGGCTCCTACAATGAGCAGTTCTTC. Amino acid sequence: CASSLARGSYNEQFF.